The 7 T cell receptor beta chains reported below all come from one sample, sequenced in a study of CD8+CD57+ T cells in acquired aplastic anemia. The study profiled TCR beta VDJ and CDR3 using genomic DNA as template. TCRdb reprocessed the reads via MiXCR and lists one record per CDR3 protein. The sample contains 400,000 to 450,000 distinct CDR3 sequences, about two thirds of which appear only once. The sample taken for sequencing was sorted CD4+, CD8+, or CD8+CD57+ T cells (not recorded which) from PBMCs. The receptors here all came from a human donor in good health, serving as a control.

This chain uses TRBV5-5 with TRBJ2-3; perhaps TRBD2 as D (5 bases). This CDR3 is 14 amino acids long. The germline V and J ends were trimmed by 4 bases and 4 bases, with 13 bases remaining between them. The V gene's germline CDR1 is SGHKS and CDR2 YYEKEE (reference sequence). The CDR3 sequence: CASSVRRRPDTQYF. The CDR3 DNA sequence: TGTGCCAGCAGCGTTAGGAGGCGTCCAGATACGCAGTATTTT.

This clonotype has ten or more counts. V and J are TRBV20-1 and TRBJ1-1; TRBD1 agrees at 7 bases. Germline loops: CDR1 DFQATT, CDR2 SNEGSKA (reference sequence). The CDR3 sequence is 13 residues long. V was clipped by 1 base and J by 1 base; unmatched bases: 0. The CDR3 DNA reads TGCAGTGCTAGAGGGACAGGGAACACTGAAGCTTTCTTT. Translating it yields CSARGTGNTEAFF.

As regards this clonotype: One junction end does not reproduce the germline sequence, and a read error may be involved. This chain joins TRBV7-6 and TRBJ1-3, with D perhaps matching TRBD1 (6 bases). The CDR3 runs 15 residues. Germline CDR1 is SGHVS and CDR2 is FNYEAQ. This CDR3 is CASSLRGGPRNAKYF. In DNA, the CDR3 is TGTGCCAGCAGCTTAAGGGGGGGGCCTAGAAACGCGAAATATTTC.

Notes on this clonotype: It is likely a read error, because the conserved phenylalanine at the end of the CDR3 is missing. The limits of the CDR3 on the DNA are not certain, so only TCRdb's listed CDR3 is given. The rearrangement joins TRBV2 to TRBJ1-2. The germline V gene has CDR1 SNHLY and CDR2 FYNNEI. The CDR3 totals 16 residues, both ends included. The CDR3 loop is CASSEVHGEAQYFGPG.

On this clonotype: A much larger clone lies a single base off, so this may be a read error. The V gene is TRBV25-1, the J gene TRBJ2-1; TRBD1 aligns across 12 bases. This CDR3 contains 15 residues. Germline V gene lookup returns CDR1 MGHDK and CDR2 SYGVNS. CDR3 nucleotide sequence: TGTGTCAGCAGTACGCGGGACAGGGGGCACAATGAGCAGTTCTTC. As protein: CVSSTRDRGHNEQFF.

V usage is TRBV14 and J usage is TRBJ2-7, with D hard to call. Germline V lookup: CDR1 SGHDN, CDR2 FVKESK. V was shortened by 1 base and J by 0 bases, with 13 bases between the two germline ends. This CDR3 is built from 16 residues. CDR3 protein: CASSQVPGGASYEQYF. The CDR3 DNA follows: TGTGCCAGCAGCCAAGTTCCGGGCGGAGCCTCCTACGAGCAGTACTTC. The entire variable domain, with the rest obtained from reference TRBV14 and TRBJ2-7, is as follows: EAGVTQFPSHSVIEKGQTVTLRCDPISGHDNLYWYRRVMGKEIKFLLHFVKESKQDESGMPNNRFLAERTGGTYSTLKVQPAELEDSGVYFCASSQVPGGASYEQYFGPGTRLTVT.

This clonotype has a count of ten or more. The chain uses TRBV9 and TRBJ2-1; D unclear. Germline-derived CDR1 and CDR2 are SGDLS and YYNGEE. V lost 3 bases to trimming and J lost 9 bases, with 13 bases between them. The CDR3 covers 13 residues. The DNA for the CDR3 is TGTGCCAGCAGCGGCCCGACCTCCGGTGAGCAGTTCTTC. Amino acids: CASSGPTSGEQFF.